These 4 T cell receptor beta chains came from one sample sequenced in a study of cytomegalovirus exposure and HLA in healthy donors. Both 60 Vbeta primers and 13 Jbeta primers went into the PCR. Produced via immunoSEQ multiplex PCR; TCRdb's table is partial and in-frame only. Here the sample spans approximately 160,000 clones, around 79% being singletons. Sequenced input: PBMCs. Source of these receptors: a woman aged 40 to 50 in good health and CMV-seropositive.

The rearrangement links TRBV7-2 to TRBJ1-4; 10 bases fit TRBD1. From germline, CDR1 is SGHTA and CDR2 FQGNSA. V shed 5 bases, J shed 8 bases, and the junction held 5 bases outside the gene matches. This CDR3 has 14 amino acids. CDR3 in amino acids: CASSRQGAQEKLFF. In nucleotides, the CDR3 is TGTGCCAGCAGCAGACAGGGGGCGCAAGAAAAACTGTTTTTT.

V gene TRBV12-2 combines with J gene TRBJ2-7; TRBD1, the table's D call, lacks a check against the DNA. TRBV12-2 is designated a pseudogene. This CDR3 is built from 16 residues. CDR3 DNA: TGTGCAAGTCGCTGCGTGGGACAGGGAGTACTCTCCGAGCAGTACTTC. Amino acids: CASRCVGQGVLSEQYF.

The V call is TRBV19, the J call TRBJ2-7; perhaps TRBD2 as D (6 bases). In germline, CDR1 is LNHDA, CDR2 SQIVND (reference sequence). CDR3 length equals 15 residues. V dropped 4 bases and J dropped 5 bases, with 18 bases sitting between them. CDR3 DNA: TGTGCCAGTAGTACTGCTCCTAGCGCCTACCACGAGCAGTACTTC. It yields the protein CASSTAPSAYHEQYF.

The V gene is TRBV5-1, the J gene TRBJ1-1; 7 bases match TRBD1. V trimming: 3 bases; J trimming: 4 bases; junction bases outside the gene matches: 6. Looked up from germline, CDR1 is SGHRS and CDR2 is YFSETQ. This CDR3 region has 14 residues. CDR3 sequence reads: CASSSGTDSTEAFF. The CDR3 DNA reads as TGCGCCAGCAGCTCCGGGACAGATAGCACTGAAGCTTTCTTT.